This entry describes one T cell receptor (beta chain). In the original workflow: Amplifying reference gene primers gave estimates of nucleated cell counts. Profiled with immunoSEQ multiplex PCR; TCRdb holds only in-frame clones, not every one. V, J and clone size were drawn from that table, and D and trimming were deduced from the DNA. The table lists fewer than 65,000 clones, around nine tenths of them singletons, with about 1.2% in the top ten. Germline loops: CDR1 LGHDT, CDR2 YNNKEL (reference sequence). The CDR3 contains 13 residues. Deletions cut 2 bases from V and 5 bases from J, with 7 bases between. This entry comes from a study of blood T cell repertoires in COVID-19. Overall study context: The samples span acute and convalescent COVID-19 from the United States, Italy and Spain. Sample material is recorded as cDNA or gDNA derived from T cells, B-cell-depleted T cells, or PBMCs.

The chain is built from TRBV3-1 (or the pseudogene TRBV3-2) and TRBJ1-5; TRBD1 might be the D (6 bases). The sequenced sample consisted of peripheral blood. The sequence came from a man in his sixties with acute or convalescent COVID-19. The CDR3, as DNA: TGTGCCAGCAGCCAATGGACAGATCAGCCCCAGCATTTT. Translated: CASSQWTDQPQHF.